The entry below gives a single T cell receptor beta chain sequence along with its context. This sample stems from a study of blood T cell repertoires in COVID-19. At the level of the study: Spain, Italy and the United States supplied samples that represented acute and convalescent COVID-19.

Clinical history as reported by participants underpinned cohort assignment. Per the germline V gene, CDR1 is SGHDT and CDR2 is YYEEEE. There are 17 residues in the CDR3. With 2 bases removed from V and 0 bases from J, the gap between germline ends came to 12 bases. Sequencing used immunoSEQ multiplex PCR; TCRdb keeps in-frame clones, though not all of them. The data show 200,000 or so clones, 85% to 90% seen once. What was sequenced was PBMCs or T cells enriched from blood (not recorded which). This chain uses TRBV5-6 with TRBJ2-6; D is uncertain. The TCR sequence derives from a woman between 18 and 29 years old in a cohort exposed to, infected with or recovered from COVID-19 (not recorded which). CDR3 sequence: CASSLRQDSSGANVLTF. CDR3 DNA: TGTGCCAGCAGCTTACGCCAAGATAGCTCTGGGGCCAACGTCCTGACTTTC. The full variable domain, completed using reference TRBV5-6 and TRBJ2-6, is DAGVTQSPTHLIKTRGQQVTLRCSPKSGHDTVSWYQQALGQGPQFIFQYYEEEERQRGNFPDRFSGHQFPNYSSELNVNALLLGDSALYLCASSLRQDSSGANVLTFGAGSRLTVL.